This T cell receptor (beta chain) stems from a study of T cell responses to AZD1222 COVID-19 vaccine. The method was immunoSEQ multiplex PCR; TCRdb's version includes in-frame clones alone and lacks a portion of them. The sample has 160,000 or so clones; 92% are singletons. Regarding the study as a whole: Vaccine-associated CD4 TCRs ranged over spike, dominating at 160-218 and 743-854. Donors, mostly white British, included more females; clonal diversity was possibly underestimated.

From germline, CDR1 is MNHEY and CDR2 SVGEGT. The CDR3 extends over 13 amino acids. V lost 6 bases and J lost 6, with 12 bases in between. Note on this clone: Its target is unknown.

This TCR came from an adult in good health. The sequenced sample was peripheral blood, obtained on day 0 of MenACWY control vaccination. The V call is TRBV6-2 or TRBV6-3, the J call TRBJ1-5; TRBD1 is a possible D gene (5 bases). The CDR3 loop reads CASSPTGPQPQHF. Written as DNA, the CDR3 is TGTGCCAGCAGCCCCACGGGGCCTCAGCCCCAGCATTTT.